Listed below are T cell receptor beta chains from one sample, sequenced in a study of shared clonotypes between healthy human individuals. Generated by immunoSEQ multiplex PCR, the TCRdb table keeps only in-frame clones and is missing some. In the table there are 1,500,000 or so clones, 96% of which are singletons. Material: naive CD4+ T cells sorted from blood. The receptor set was obtained from a man aged 30 to 39 in good health. The CDR3 runs from the conserved cysteine through the conserved F or W. D genes are given only for firm matches. Clone size is given for some rows only: seen once, a few or many times, or a class if the clone is expanded.

j_call d_call clone_size v_call cdr3_nt cdr3_aa
TRBJ2-7 - - TRBV9 TGTGCCAGCAGCCCCCGAGAAAACCGCTACGAGCAGTACTTC CASSPRENRYEQYF
TRBJ2-1 - - TRBV27 TGTGCCAGCAGTTTATCGGTTAGCGTGGGTAGGGAGCAGTTCTTC CASSLSVSVGREQFF
TRBJ2-7 TRBD1 - TRBV27 TGTGCCAGCTCCCCAATGGGACAGGGTAAATACGAGCAGTACTTC CASSPMGQGKYEQYF
TRBJ2-7 - - TRBV19 TGTGCCAGTAGTGCCCTCCAAGGGACCTACGAGCAGTACTTC CASSALQGTYEQYF
TRBJ2-2 TRBD2 - TRBV15 TGTGCCACCAGCAGAGGACTAGCGGGTCCCTCTCCGGGGGCCGGGGAGCTGTTTTTT CATSRGLAGPSPGAGELFF
TRBJ1-3 TRBD1 once TRBV7-8 TGTGCCAGCAGCTTAGTGGAACAGGGGCCTCTCTCTGGAAACACCATATATTTT CASSLVEQGPLSGNTIYF
TRBJ2-7 TRBD2 - TRBV5-5 TGTGCCAGCAGCCGCCAACGGTCTAGCGGGAGGGGGGCCTACGAGCAGTACTTC CASSRQRSSGRGAYEQYF
TRBJ1-2 - - TRBV18 TGTGCCAGCTCACAAGGGCTGGATTCAGGCTACACCTTC CASSQGLDSGYTF
TRBJ2-1 TRBD2 - TRBV29-1 TGCAGTGTAAACGTAGCGGGAGAACCCAATGAGCAGTTCTTC CSVNVAGEPNEQFF
TRBJ2-1 TRBD2 few TRBV30 TGTGCCTGGAGTGTATTAACGGGAGGGCCCTCGGGGGAGCAGTTCTTC CAWSVLTGGPSGEQFF
TRBJ2-3 - - TRBV27 TGTGCCAGCCTTCCGCCGGGATCTTTCACAGATACGCAGTATTTT CASLPPGSFTDTQYF
TRBJ2-1 TRBD2 - TRBV7-8 TGTGCCAGCAGCCCACTCCTAGCGGGAGGTCACAGCCGAAGCTCCTACAATGAGCAGTTCTTC CASSPLLAGGHSRSSYNEQFF
TRBJ2-1 TRBD2 - TRBV2 TGTGCCAGCCTCTCGGACCTAGCGGGAGGGCCAAAGCAGTTCTTC CASLSDLAGGPKQFF
TRBJ1-1 TRBD1 - TRBV27 TGTGCCAGCAAGGGCCATCCGGGACAGAAGAACACTGAAGCTTTCTTT CASKGHPGQKNTEAFF
TRBJ2-3 TRBD1 - TRBV2 TGTGCCAGCAACCGGGACAGGGGCGCAGATACGCAGTATTTT CASNRDRGADTQYF
TRBJ2-3 - - TRBV7-2 TGTGCCAGCAGCACGACCCACCTAGGACTTCAGTATTTT CASSTTHLGLQYF